Listed below are T cell receptor beta chains from one sample, sequenced in a study. One entry per CDR3 protein, called by TCRdb with MiXCR from the 5' RACE reads. Of roughly 6,000 distinct CDR3 sequences in the sample, about 28% were seen once. What was sequenced was memory CD4+ T cells sorted from a lymph node. The source is a female donor with breast cancer. Both conserved end residues are part of each CDR3. The order of the fields is J gene, D gene, V gene, clone size, CDR3 DNA, CDR3 protein. The D gene is left open where the match is weak. Clone sizes are given selectively: once, few, many, or a class where the clone is expanded.

TRBJ2-1 TRBD2 TRBV30 - TGTGCCTGGTTTAGCGGGAGTGATGAGCAGTTCTTC CAWFSGSDEQFF
TRBJ1-3 TRBD1 TRBV6-1 medium-sized TGTGCCAGCAGAGACGACAGGGGAGGAAACACCATATATTTT CASRDDRGGNTIYF
TRBJ2-7 - TRBV7-2 - TGTGCCAGCAGCTCCCGGGGCGACAGAGCGGACGAGCAGTACTTC CASSSRGDRADEQYF
TRBJ2-4 - TRBV28 - TGTGCCAGCAGTTTGGTGGATATGCTAGCCAAAAACATTCAGTACTTC CASSLVDMLAKNIQYF
TRBJ2-1 TRBD1 TRBV5-1 - TGCGCCAGCAGCTTGGCCATGGGACAGTACAATGAGCAGTTCTTC CASSLAMGQYNEQFF
TRBJ1-5 - TRBV6-5 - TGTGCCAGCAGGCCAGTAAGTCGGGGAAATCAGCCCCAGCATTTT CASRPVSRGNQPQHF
TRBJ1-6 - TRBV2 - TGTGCCAGCGGTAATTCAACCCTCCACTTT CASGNSTLHF
TRBJ2-2 - TRBV5-6 medium-sized TGTGCCAGCACCAGACAGGCGAACACCGGGGAGCTGTTTTTT CASTRQANTGELFF
TRBJ2-7 - TRBV5-1 medium-sized TGCGCCAGCAGCGTTCGCGCGGGCGACGCCTACGAGCAGTACTTC CASSVRAGDAYEQYF
TRBJ1-6 - TRBV28 medium-sized TGTGCCAGCAGGGGGGAACAGGGATATTCACCCCTCCACTTT CASRGEQGYSPLHF
TRBJ1-2 - TRBV12-3/TRBV12-4 - TGTGCCAGCAACAAATTAGGATTAGTTAACTATGGCTACACCTTC CASNKLGLVNYGYTF
TRBJ2-1 - TRBV7-2 large TGTGCCAGCAGCTCCCTCCCTAGATATGAGCAGTTCTTC CASSSLPRYEQFF
TRBJ1-5 TRBD1 TRBV5-1 many TGCGCCAGCCGAAAACTGGACCCGGGACAGAAAACGAGATCTAGCAATCAGCCCCAGCATTTT CASRKLDPGQKTRSSNQPQHF
TRBJ2-6 TRBD1 TRBV12-3/TRBV12-4 - TGTGCCAGCAGTTTAACAAGCGACAGGGCTTCCTTAAAGCCTGGGGCCAACGTCCTGACTTTC CASSLTSDRASLKPGANVLTF
TRBJ2-1 - TRBV7-9 medium-sized TGTGCCAGCAGCTACCGGGCGGGGAGCTCCTACAATGAGCAGTTCTTC CASSYRAGSSYNEQFF
TRBJ2-7 TRBD1 TRBV5-1 - TGCGCCAGCAGCCCGTTTTCCGGGACAGGGTTCTCCTACGAGCAGTACTTC CASSPFSGTGFSYEQYF
TRBJ1-1 - TRBV10-1 many TGCGCCAGCAGGGGCCAGGCCGCTGAAGCTTTCTTT CASRGQAAEAFF
TRBJ2-3 TRBD2 TRBV27 medium-sized TGTGCCAGCAGTCCGAACCGCCTAGCGGCTAGCACAGATACGCAGTATTTT CASSPNRLAASTDTQYF
TRBJ2-2 TRBD1 TRBV11-3 - TGTGCCAGCAGCTTGGGGACAGTTGGGGAGCTGTTTTTT CASSLGTVGELFF
TRBJ2-3 - TRBV11-3 many TGTGCCAGCAGCTTAGGAGGCTTTAGCACAGATACGCAGTATTTT CASSLGGFSTDTQYF
TRBJ2-1 - TRBV7-9 once TGTGCCAGCAGCTTAGGCGAAGCTTACAATGAGCAGTTCTTC CASSLGEAYNEQFF
TRBJ2-6 TRBD2 TRBV6-5 medium-sized TGTGCCAGCAGGAACCTAGCGGGAGCTACTGGGGCCAACGTCCTGACTTTC CASRNLAGATGANVLTF
TRBJ2-1 - TRBV11-2 - TGTGCCAGCAGCTTGGACGGCGGGCGGGAAAATGAGCAGTTCTTC CASSLDGGRENEQFF
TRBJ2-7 TRBD1 TRBV5-1 medium-sized TGCGCCAGCAGTTCCCTTACAGGGGGTGGCGAGCAGTACTTC CASSSLTGGGEQYF
TRBJ2-1 - TRBV11-1 - TGTGCCAGCAGCTCCGGGACTGACGGTTACAATGAGCAGTTCTTC CASSSGTDGYNEQFF
TRBJ2-7 TRBD2 TRBV20-1 medium-sized TGCAGTGCTAGAACGGGAGGGCGCGAGCAGTACTTC CSARTGGREQYF
TRBJ2-7 - TRBV7-2 large TGTGCCAGCAGCCCCCAGGGGACGGGTTCCTACGAGCAGTACTTC CASSPQGTGSYEQYF
TRBJ2-1 - TRBV20-1 - TGCAGTGTCATAACCCCGGGACTCCTTTACAATGAGCAGTTCTTC CSVITPGLLYNEQFF
TRBJ2-1 TRBD2 TRBV29-1 - TGCAGCGTCCCGACGCCTAGCGGGCGATCCTACAATGAGCAGTTCTTC CSVPTPSGRSYNEQFF